This T cell receptor beta chain was captured in a study of blood T cells in healthy people across ages. On this clonotype itself: Its antigen is undetermined.

General study findings and limits: Whereas aged donors had fewer naive CD4+ cells, long-lived donors had more of them and higher diversity.

Germline CDR1 and CDR2: DFQATT and SNEGSKA (reference sequence). After removal of 2 bases from V and 11 bases from J, the junction contained 11 bases not matched to a gene. The CDR3 sequence is 15 residues long. The second PCR ran roughly 7 to 11 cycles with a sample-barcoded 5' primer and J-beta primers. TCRdb analysed the 5' RACE reads with MiXCR anew, one entry per CDR3 protein. The table records approximately 600,000 distinct CDR3 sequences, under 65% of them present only once. The clonotype was recovered from a man aged 55 to 70 in good health. Sample: blood. J is TRBJ2-5 and V is TRBV20-1; TRBD2 matches at 13 bases. The CDR3 protein is CSARLGLAGAGEQYF. In DNA form, the CDR3 reads TGCAGTGCTAGACTAGGACTAGCGGGGGCCGGGGAGCAGTACTTC.